The 22 T cell receptor beta chains listed next were all sequenced from one sample in a study of beta chain features in type 1 diabetes. cDNA synthesis used the whole RNA isolate, giving expressed TCRB sequences. TCRdb's table, derived via immunoSEQ multiplex PCR, lists solely in-frame clones and lacks some. The sample contains around 400,000 clones, about 15% of which appear only once. Sample: naive CD4+ T cells from blood. The origin of the receptors is a woman younger than 30 in good health.

Only a few counts were recorded for this clone. The chain joins TRBV7-3 to TRBJ2-1; D may be TRBD1 (6 bases). CDR3 length: 16 residues. CDR1 SGHTA and CDR2 FQGTGA come from the germline V gene. V lost 1 base and J lost 8, with 18 bases in between. The chain's CDR3 is CASSLSPEIKGDEQFF. CDR3 nucleotides: TGTGCCAGCAGCTTAAGCCCAGAGATAAAGGGGGATGAGCAGTTCTTC.

The genes are TRBV4-3 and TRBJ2-1; D may be TRBD2 (6 bases). From germline, CDR1 is LGHNA and CDR2 YSLEER. CDR3 length equals 18 residues. V was shortened by 2 bases and J by 1 base, with 18 bases between the two germline ends. For the CDR3, the DNA is TGCGCCAGCAGCCAATACCCCCCCCGGGAGTTATCCTACAATGAGCAGTTCTTC. Translation: CASSQYPPRELSYNEQFF.

To note about this clone: One junction end disagrees with the germline gene, perhaps due to a read error. V usage is TRBV19 and J usage is TRBJ2-1; D gene unclear. CDR1 LNHDA and CDR2 SQIVND come from the germline V gene (reference sequence). This CDR3 region has 15 residues. CDR3 sequence (DNA): TGTGCCAGTAGTTTAGATTGGAGCTCCTACAATGAGCAGTTCTTC. Its protein product is CASSLDWSSYNEQFF. Full variable domain (missing parts from reference TRBV19 and TRBJ2-1): DGGITQSPKYLFRKEGQNVTLSCEQNLNHDAMYWYRQDPGQGLRLIYYSQIVNDFQKGDIAEGYSVSREKKESFPLTVTSAQKNPTAFYLCASSLDWSSYNEQFFGPGTRLTVL.

There are a few counts of this clone. This chain connects TRBV30 to TRBJ2-1, with TRBD2 identical over 9 bases. The CDR3 has 15 amino acids. Germline CDR1 reads GTSNPN; CDR2 reads SVGIG (reference sequence). V dropped 0 bases and J dropped 4; count of bases not matched to a gene: 4. The CDR3 nucleotides are TGTGCCTGGAGTGTCATGACTAGCGGATACAATGAGCAGTTCTTC. It codes for CAWSVMTSGYNEQFF.

The chain couples TRBV11-2 to TRBJ2-1; TRBD1 matches 8 bases. This CDR3 comprises 16 residues. Germline V gene lookup returns CDR1 SGHAT and CDR2 FQNNGV. V was pared by 5 bases and J by 2 bases, with 8 bases of the junction left unmatched. CDR3 in DNA: TGTGCCAGCAGCCCAACTGGACAGGGTACCTACAATGAGCAGTTCTTC. Translated: CASSPTGQGTYNEQFF.

The rearrangement uses TRBV5-6 and TRBJ1-5; D is undetermined. CDR1 is SGHDT and CDR2 is YYEEEE in the germline V gene. This CDR3 has 14 amino acids. Deletions cut 5 bases from V and 3 bases from J, with 12 bases between. The CDR3 spells CASRSLRDNQPQHF. The CDR3 bases are TGTGCCAGCAGATCGTTGAGGGACAATCAGCCCCAGCATTTT.

This clone was counted between two and nine times. The V call is TRBV14, the J call TRBJ2-5; D uncertain. V lost 0 bases to trimming and J lost 3 bases, with 8 bases between them. The CDR3 extends over 14 amino acids. Germline V CDR1 and CDR2: SGHDN, FVKESK. Here the CDR3 reads CASSQDLVEETQYF. The CDR3 coding sequence is TGTGCCAGCAGCCAAGATCTTGTTGAAGAGACCCAGTACTTC. Drawing the rest from reference TRBV14 and TRBJ2-5, the complete variable domain is EAGVTQFPSHSVIEKGQTVTLRCDPISGHDNLYWYRRVMGKEIKFLLHFVKESKQDESGMPNNRFLAERTGGTYSTLKVQPAELEDSGVYFCASSQDLVEETQYFGPGTRLLVL.

This clone was counted a few times. The chain combines TRBV7-9 with TRBJ1-1; D is uncertain. There are 13 residues in the CDR3. V was pared by 7 bases and J by 6 bases, with 15 bases between. Germline V gives CDR1 SEHNR, CDR2 FQNEAQ (reference sequence). CDR3 coding DNA: TGTGCCAGCACCCCGAGGGCCCGTGCTGAAGCTTTCTTT. Translation: CASTPRARAEAFF. Filled out from reference TRBV7-9 and TRBJ1-1, the complete variable domain reads DTGVSQNPRHKITKRGQNVTFRCDPISEHNRLYWYRQTLGQGPEFLTYFQNEAQLEKSRLLSDRFSAERPKGSFSTLEIQRTEQGDSAMYLCASTPRARAEAFFGQGTRLTVV.

This chain uses TRBV29-1 with TRBJ1-1; 8 positions agree with TRBD1. J gave up 1 base and V 6 bases, and 4 bases lay outside the gene matches. CDR3 length equals 13 residues. Germline values: CDR1 SQVTM, CDR2 ANQGSEA. This chain's CDR3 is CSVRDRRNTEAFF. CDR3 nucleotide sequence: TGCAGCGTCAGGGACAGGCGGAACACTGAAGCTTTCTTT.

This clone was picked up a small number of times. The rearrangement links TRBV5-1 to TRBJ2-2, with D possibly TRBD1 on 5 matching bases. Trimming took 0 bases from V and 2 from J, leaving 11 bases between them. The length of the CDR3 is 16 residues. CDR1 and CDR2 from the germline V gene are SGHRS and YFSETQ. The CDR3 region is CASSLGQNTNTGELFF. The CDR3 DNA follows: TGCGCCAGCAGCTTGGGACAGAACACAAACACCGGGGAGCTGTTTTTT.

The V call is TRBV28, the J call TRBJ2-7; no definite D call. Trimming removed 3 bases from V and 3 bases from J, with 6 bases in between. The CDR3 is 12 residues long. Germline values: CDR1 MDHEN, CDR2 SYDVKM. The CDR3 spells CASSLENYEQYF. The CDR3 region has the DNA TGTGCCAGCAGTTTGGAGAACTACGAGCAGTACTTC.

The chain combines TRBV19 with TRBJ2-1; D might be TRBD1 (6 bases). Germline-derived CDR1 and CDR2 are LNHDA and SQIVND (reference sequence). This CDR3 comprises 15 residues. Deletions cut 8 bases from V and 0 bases from J, with 14 bases between. The CDR3 DNA reads as TGTGCCAGTGGAACCGGGACACTCTCCTACAATGAGCAGTTCTTC. Its protein is CASGTGTLSYNEQFF.

Only a few counts were recorded for this clone. The rearrangement links TRBV6-1 to TRBJ1-1; tentatively, D is TRBD1 (6 bases). CDR3 length: 13 residues. Germline CDR1 MNHNS, CDR2 SASEGT. V dropped 6 bases and J dropped 7 bases, with 15 bases sitting between them. The CDR3 spells CASSNGDRREAFF. DNA of the CDR3: TGTGCCAGCAGCAACGGAGACAGGCGTGAAGCTTTCTTT.

The chain recombines TRBV5-4 with TRBJ2-6; D not certain. Germline V gene data show CDR1 as SGHNT and CDR2 as YYREEE (reference sequence). The V and J ends lost 3 bases and 0 bases respectively, with 10 bases between them. The length of the CDR3 is 16 residues. The CDR3 here is CASSYRVDSGANVLTF. The DNA for the CDR3 is TGTGCCAGCAGCTACAGAGTAGACTCTGGGGCCAACGTCCTGACTTTC.

The sample holds a few counts of this clone. V and J are TRBV28 and TRBJ1-4; 9 bases map to TRBD1. V shed 8 bases, J shed 0 bases, and the junction held 13 bases outside the gene matches. The germline gives CDR1 MDHEN, CDR2 SYDVKM. This CDR3 comprises 18 residues. DNA for the CDR3: TGTGCCAGCGGAATCGGGACAGGGATACCCACAACTAATGAAAAACTGTTTTTT. It yields the protein CASGIGTGIPTTNEKLFF.

The V call is TRBV5-4, the J call TRBJ2-1; TRBD2 matches at 7 bases. The CDR3 spans 16 residues. V was clipped by 0 bases and J by 0 bases; unmatched bases: 3. Germline V gene lookup returns CDR1 SGHNT and CDR2 YYREEE (reference sequence). In DNA, the CDR3 is TGTGCCAGCAGCTTGGATGCGGGAGTCTCCTACAATGAGCAGTTCTTC. It yields the protein CASSLDAGVSYNEQFF.

This clone came up a few times. The V call is TRBV2, the J call TRBJ2-1, with 9 bases fitting TRBD2. The ends lost 3 bases at V and 0 bases at J; junction bases unmatched: 12. The CDR3 is 19 residues long. Per the germline V gene, CDR1 is SNHLY and CDR2 is FYNNEI. The CDR3 spells CASSEWAGGTQSSYNEQFF. The CDR3 region has the DNA TGTGCCAGCAGTGAGTGGGCGGGAGGGACACAGAGCTCCTACAATGAGCAGTTCTTC.

The chain joins TRBV9 to TRBJ2-2; no firm D call. This CDR3 has 16 residues. Trimming took 0 bases from V and 0 from J, leaving 9 bases between them. Germline CDR1 SGDLS, CDR2 YYNGEE. CDR3 protein: CASSVGGSTNTGELFF. The CDR3 DNA is TGTGCCAGCAGCGTAGGAGGCTCTACGAACACCGGGGAGCTGTTTTTT.

The chain recombines TRBV29-1 with TRBJ2-7; no clear D gene. CDR3 length equals 10 residues. Trimming left V 5 bases short and J 8 bases short, with 10 bases between. CDR1 and CDR2 from the germline V gene are SQVTM and ANQGSEA. The CDR3 sequence is CSVYDTKQYF. The DNA of the CDR3 is TGCAGCGTTTATGACACCAAGCAGTACTTC.

The CDR3 loop is CATSILTGTGDYEQYF. The CDR3 DNA sequence: TGTGCCACCAGCATACTAACCGGGACAGGGGATTACGAGCAGTACTTC. The rearrangement uses TRBV15 and TRBJ2-7; 10 bases are shared with TRBD1. The germline gives CDR1 LNHNV, CDR2 YYDKDF (reference sequence). With V trimmed by 4 bases and J by 4 bases, 10 bases remained unmatched. This CDR3 spans 16 amino acids.

The chain is built from TRBV6-5 and TRBJ2-1; no definite D call. The germline V gene has CDR1 MNHEY and CDR2 SVGAGI. V was cut by 2 bases and J by 5 bases, with 7 bases left in between. The CDR3 extends over 13 amino acids. CDR3 loop: CASSYGQNNEQFF. The CDR3 region has the DNA TGTGCCAGCAGTTACGGCCAGAACAATGAGCAGTTCTTC.

The chain joins TRBV28 to TRBJ1-2; perhaps TRBD1 as D (6 bases). With 5 bases removed from V and 5 bases from J, the gap between germline ends came to 18 bases. Germline values: CDR1 MDHEN, CDR2 SYDVKM. The CDR3 length is 15 residues. CDR3 region: CASSPPGGQGYGYTF. The CDR3 nucleotides are TGTGCCAGCAGTCCCCCGGGGGGGCAGGGGTATGGCTACACCTTC.